This T cell receptor beta chain was identified during a study of blood T cell repertoires in COVID-19. Germline V lookup: CDR1 KGHSH, CDR2 LQKENI. The ends were cut back, 6 bases at V and 7 bases at J, with 16 bases in the middle. CDR3 length: 14 residues. Here immunoSEQ multiplex PCR was the method, and the copy in TCRdb shows in-frame clones only, minus some. The table lists around 310,000 clones, just under 90% of them singletons, with roughly 10% in the top ten. Sample: PBMCs or T cells enriched from blood (not recorded which). The TCR comes from a woman aged 25 to 39 who had recovered from COVID-19. V usage is TRBV18 and J usage is TRBJ1-5; D unresolved. Written as DNA, the CDR3 is TGTGCCAGCTCCCCAACCGGTTCCCCCCAGCCCCAGCATTTT. Translation gives CASSPTGSPQPQHF.